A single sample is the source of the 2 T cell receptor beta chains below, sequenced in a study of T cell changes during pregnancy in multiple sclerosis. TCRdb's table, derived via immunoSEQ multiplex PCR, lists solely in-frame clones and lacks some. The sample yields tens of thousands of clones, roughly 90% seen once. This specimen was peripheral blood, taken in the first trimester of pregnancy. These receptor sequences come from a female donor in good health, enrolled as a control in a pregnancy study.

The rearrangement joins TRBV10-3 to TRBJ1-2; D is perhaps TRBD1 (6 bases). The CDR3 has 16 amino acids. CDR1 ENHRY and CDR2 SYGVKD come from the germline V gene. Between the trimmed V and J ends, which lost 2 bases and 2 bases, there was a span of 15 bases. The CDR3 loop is CAISEPARTENYGYTF. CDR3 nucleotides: TGTGCCATCAGTGAGCCTGCCCGGACAGAGAACTATGGCTACACCTTC.

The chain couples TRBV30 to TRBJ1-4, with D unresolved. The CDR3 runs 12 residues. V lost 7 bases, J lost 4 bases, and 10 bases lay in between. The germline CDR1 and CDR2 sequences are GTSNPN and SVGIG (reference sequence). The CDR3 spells CAFTQNNEKLFF. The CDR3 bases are TGTGCCTTTACCCAGAATAATGAAAAACTGTTTTTT. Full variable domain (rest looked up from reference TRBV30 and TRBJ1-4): SQTIHQWPATLVQPVGSPLSLECTVEGTSNPNLYWYRQAAGRGLQLLFYSVGIGQISSEVPQNLSASRPQDRQFILSSKKLLLSDSGFYLCAFTQNNEKLFFGSGTQLSVL.